Described below is a single TCR beta chain sequence and its context. This CDR3 is 14 amino acids long. V lost 3 bases to trimming and J lost 2 bases, with 12 bases between them. Germline V gene data show CDR1 as SQVTM and CDR2 as ANQGSEA. TCRdb redid the calling of the 5' RACE reads with MiXCR, one entry per CDR3 protein. The repertoire consists of around 6,200 distinct CDR3 sequences, with 50% to 60% occurring once and the leading ten covering 12%. The receptor's source is a female donor with breast cancer. This sequence joins TRBV29-1 and TRBJ2-3; TRBD2 might be the D (5 bases). The sequenced sample was naive CD4+ T cells sorted from blood. The subset is: naive CD4+ T cells, CD4+CD45RA+CD25-. The CDR3 sequence: CSVEGARNTDTQYF. CDR3 nucleotides: TGCAGCGTTGAGGGAGCACGGAACACAGATACGCAGTATTTT.